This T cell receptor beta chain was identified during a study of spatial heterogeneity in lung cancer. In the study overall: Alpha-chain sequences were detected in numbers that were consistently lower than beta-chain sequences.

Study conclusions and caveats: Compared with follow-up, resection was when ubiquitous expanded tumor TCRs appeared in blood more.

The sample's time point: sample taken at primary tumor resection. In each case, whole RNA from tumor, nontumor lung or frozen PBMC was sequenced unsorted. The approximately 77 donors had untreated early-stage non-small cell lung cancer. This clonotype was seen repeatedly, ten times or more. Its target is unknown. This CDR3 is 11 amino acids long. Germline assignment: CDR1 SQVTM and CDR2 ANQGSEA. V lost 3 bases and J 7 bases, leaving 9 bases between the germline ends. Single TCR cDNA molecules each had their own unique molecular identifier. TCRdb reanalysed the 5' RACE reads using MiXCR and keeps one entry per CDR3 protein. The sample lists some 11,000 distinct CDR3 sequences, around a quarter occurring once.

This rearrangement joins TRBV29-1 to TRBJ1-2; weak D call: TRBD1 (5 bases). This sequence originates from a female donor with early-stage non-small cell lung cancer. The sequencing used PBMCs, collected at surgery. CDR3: CSVDWGRGYTF. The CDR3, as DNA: TGCAGCGTTGACTGGGGACGTGGCTACACCTTC.